The 8 T cell receptor beta chains below were found in one sample sequenced in a study of low-dose radiotherapy and immunotherapy resistance in tumors. Priming of first-strand cDNA relied on TRAV- and TRBV-specific primers (covering alpha and beta chains). A roughly 22-cycle PCR with a constant-region primer and V-primer adapter amplified TCRs. Each CDR3 protein gets one entry after TCRdb re-called the reads with MiXCR. The sample holds tens of thousands of distinct CDR3 sequences, roughly a quarter seen once. Time point reported: before trial treatment. Source: PBMCs, taken before treatment. Source of these receptors: a male donor with prostate cancer.

The table lists this clonotype with many counts. This sequence joins TRBV4-1 and TRBJ2-1, with a weak D call TRBD1 (6 bases). Germline V gene data show CDR1 as MGHRA and CDR2 as YSYEKL. The CDR3 has 14 amino acids. V shed 3 bases and J shed 6 bases, with 12 bases lying between them. In nucleotides, the CDR3 is TGCGCCAGCAGCCAGAGCGGACAGATCAATGAGCAGTTCTTC. It translates to CASSQSGQINEQFF.

This clonotype was recorded only once. This sequence joins TRBV26 and TRBJ2-1. TRBV26 is given as a pseudogene. The CDR3 covers 19 residues. As DNA, the CDR3 is TGTGCCAGCAGTTTACCTAGAATTTGGGGTTACCGCTCCTACAATGAGCAGTTCTTC. It specifies CASSLPRIWGYRSYNEQFF.

Points on this clonotype: A far larger clone is just one base off, so this is likely a read error. This sequence joins TRBV5-1 and TRBJ2-7, with no clear D. Trimming cost V 0 bases and J 7 bases, with 17 bases left between them. CDR3 length: 15 amino acids. CDR1 is SGHRS and CDR2 is YFSETQ in the germline V gene. The CDR3 DNA sequence: TGCGCCAGCAGCTTGGCCACGAACACCTACAATGAGCAGTACTTC. Its translation: CASSLATNTYNEQYF. Full variable domain (missing parts from reference TRBV5-1 and TRBJ2-7): KAGVTQTPRYLIKTRGQQVTLSCSPISGHRSVSWYQQTPGQGLQFLFEYFSETQRNKGNFPGRFSGRQFSNSRSEMNVSTLELGDSALYLCASSLATNTYNEQYFGPGTRLTVT.

The rearrangement joins TRBV21-1 to TRBJ2-1; the table calls TRBD2, which could not be checked here. TRBV21-1 is noted as a pseudogene. The CDR3 runs to 18 residues. The CDR3 DNA is TGTGCCAGCCATCGACTAGCGGGAGGTATAATTCACTACAATGAGCAGTTCTTC. This encodes CASHRLAGGIIHYNEQFF.

At least ten counts were recorded for this clonotype. V and J are TRBV5-1 and TRBJ2-7; 13 bases are a match to TRBD2. V was clipped by 0 bases and J by 6 bases; unmatched bases: 12. This CDR3 comprises 18 residues. Germline CDR1 is SGHRS and CDR2 is YFSETQ. The CDR3 is CASSLVGLAGISISEQYF. CDR3 sequence (DNA): TGCGCCAGCAGCTTGGTGGGACTAGCGGGAATCTCTATCAGCGAGCAGTACTTC.

This clonotype was recorded at least ten times. The V call is TRBV5-1, the J call TRBJ2-2, with D unresolved. This CDR3 has 15 amino acids. Trimming removed 0 bases from V and 5 bases from J, with 11 bases in between. Germline CDR1 is SGHRS and CDR2 is YFSETQ. The CDR3 coding sequence is TGCGCCAGCAGCTTGGCCGGCAGACAAACCGGGGAGCTGTTTTTT. Translation gives CASSLAGRQTGELFF.

This clonotype was counted many times. The chain has TRBV14 and TRBJ1-2; D might be TRBD1 (5 bases). Trimming removed 5 bases from V and 5 bases from J, with 18 bases in between. Germline CDR1 reads SGHDN; CDR2 reads FVKESK. There are 15 residues in the CDR3. This CDR3 reads CASSNPGTLDYGYTF. CDR3 nucleotides: TGTGCCAGCAGCAACCCCGGGACGTTGGATTATGGCTACACCTTC. Together with reference TRBV14 and TRBJ1-2, the CDR3 gives the full variable domain: EAGVTQFPSHSVIEKGQTVTLRCDPISGHDNLYWYRRVMGKEIKFLLHFVKESKQDESGMPNNRFLAERTGGTYSTLKVQPAELEDSGVYFCASSNPGTLDYGYTFGSGTRLTVV.

The chain links TRBV7-2 to TRBJ2-7, with TRBD1 matching over 10 bases. The CDR3 is 15 residues long. Germline lookup yields CDR1 SGHTA and CDR2 FQGNSA. The junction had 8 bases not matched to a gene; V was cut back by 5 bases and J by 4 bases. CDR3 protein: CASSPRGTGVYEQYF. Here the CDR3 DNA reads TGTGCCAGCAGCCCACGCGGGACAGGGGTTTACGAGCAGTACTTC.